This TCR beta chain was identified during a study of brain T cells in children with intractable seizures. Assay used: immunoSEQ multiplex PCR; TCRdb lists only in-frame clones, some missing. The top ten hold under 7% of the sample, which has about 340,000 clones, over 90% seen once. Stated time point: blood from clinic visit 5 months post-surgery; TSC patient then seizure free. V dropped 8 bases and J dropped 0 bases, with 11 bases sitting between them. The CDR3 spans 14 residues. From germline, CDR1 is MDHEN and CDR2 SYDVKM. The clonotype was recovered from a boy under two years old with tuberous sclerosis and intractable seizures. The chain links TRBV28 to TRBJ1-3, with D uncertain. The sample consisted of peripheral blood, taken roughly 5 months after surgery. CDR3 sequence reads: CASELASSGNTIYF. CDR3 sequence (DNA): TGTGCCAGCGAGCTGGCAAGCTCTGGAAACACCATATATTTT. Full variable domain (missing parts from reference TRBV28 and TRBJ1-3): DVKVTQSSRYLVKRTGEKVFLECVQDMDHENMFWYRQDPGLGLRLIYFSYDVKMKEKGDIPEGYSVSREKKERFSLILESASTNQTSMYLCASELASSGNTIYFGEGSWLTVV.